What follows are 27 T cell receptor beta chains derived from one specimen sequenced in a study of blood T cell repertoires in COVID-19 (dated by TCRdb to the early 2020s). Libraries were prepared through the immunoSEQ multiplex PCR assay. TCRdb holds this immuneACCESS table with in-frame rearrangements only. Some clones are missing; in checked studies, unresolved V genes explain under half, and the rest has no known cause. This sample has fewer than 250,000 clones in its table, and just under 85% of those were observed once. 6.5% to 9% of the sample lies in the top ten. Sequencing was performed on peripheral blood. These TCRs come from a woman aged 45-65 years with active or convalescent COVID-19.

This sequence joins TRBV2 and TRBJ1-5; 10 positions agree with TRBD1. Unmatched junction bases numbered 7, after V lost 4 bases and J lost 7 bases. The CDR3 extends over 15 amino acids. The V gene's germline CDR1 is SNHLY and CDR2 FYNNEI. CDR3 nucleotides: TGTGCCAGCAGTGGGGACAGGGGAAACGGGCAGCCCCAGCATTTT. Translation gives CASSGDRGNGQPQHF.

The chain uses TRBV5-6 and TRBJ1-3, with D tentatively TRBD1 (5 bases). The germline V and J ends were trimmed by 4 bases and 6 bases, with 17 bases remaining between them. The CDR3 is made up of 15 amino acids. CDR1 is SGHDT and CDR2 is YYEEEE in the germline V gene. The CDR3: CASSGRVWIENTIYF. CDR3 in DNA: TGTGCCAGCAGCGGCAGGGTTTGGATCGAAAACACCATATATTTT.

In its sample, this clone was seen a few times. The rearrangement joins TRBV21-1 to TRBJ1-5. TRBV21-1 is shown as a pseudogene. The CDR3 totals 16 residues. CDR3 bases: TGTGCCAGCAGCAAACGGGAGTCTTATAGCAATCAGCCCCAGCATTTT. Translating it yields CASSKRESYSNQPQHF.

The chain recombines TRBV6-5 with TRBJ2-5, with 7 nucleotides matching TRBD2. Trimming cost V 5 bases and J 4 bases; bases outside gene matches: 10. The germline gives CDR1 MNHEY, CDR2 SVGAGI. CDR3 length equals 15 residues. The CDR3 DNA sequence: TGTGCCAGCAGTCCCCAACCCGGGGGGTCAGAGACCCAGTACTTC. Its translation is CASSPQPGGSETQYF.

The chain couples TRBV7-3 to TRBJ2-1; D is possibly TRBD1 (6 bases). CDR3 length: 16 amino acids. Germline V gives CDR1 SGHTA, CDR2 FQGTGA. Deletions cut 1 base from V and 7 bases from J, with 17 bases between. CDR3 bases: TGTGCCAGCAGCTTAAGTCCGAGCGTCCAGGGGAATGAGCAGTTCTTC. Protein: CASSLSPSVQGNEQFF.

The chain is built from TRBV5-6 and TRBJ2-2; D unresolved. The CDR3 has 15 residues. Trimming stripped 4 bases from V and 4 bases from J, with 14 bases between. CDR1 is SGHDT and CDR2 is YYEEEE in the germline V gene. The DNA for the CDR3 is TGTGCCAGCAGCGGGTGGAGAAGGCCCACCGGGGAGCTGTTTTTT. Amino acid sequence: CASSGWRRPTGELFF.

The rearrangement uses TRBV28 and TRBJ1-1, with D perhaps matching TRBD1 (5 bases). The germline V gene encodes CDR1 MDHEN and CDR2 SYDVKM. This CDR3 contains 13 residues. V dropped 2 bases and J dropped 7 bases, with 11 bases sitting between them. The CDR3 reads CASSLTDTREAFF. For the CDR3, the DNA is TGTGCCAGCAGTTTAACGGACACCCGTGAAGCTTTCTTT.

The V call is TRBV11-2, the J call TRBJ1-6; TRBD1 might be the D (5 bases). Germline lookup yields CDR1 SGHAT and CDR2 FQNNGV. V gave up 0 bases and J gave up 0 bases, with 18 bases separating them. CDR3 length equals 20 residues. The CDR3 loop is CASSLDYRSDKSSYNSPLHF. Written as DNA, the CDR3 is TGTGCCAGCAGCTTAGATTACAGGAGCGACAAGAGCTCCTATAATTCACCCCTCCACTTT.

V usage is TRBV11-2 and J usage is TRBJ2-7, with D maybe TRBD2 (6 bases). The CDR3 runs 15 residues. Trimming pared 0 bases from V and 2 bases from J, leaving 11 bases between. From germline, CDR1 is SGHAT and CDR2 FQNNGV. CDR3 bases: TGTGCCAGCAGCTTAGATTCGGGAGTCGCCTACGAGCAGTACTTC. This sequence encodes CASSLDSGVAYEQYF.

The rearrangement uses TRBV5-4 and TRBJ2-1; 9 nucleotides line up with TRBD2. Per germline, CDR1 SGHNT and CDR2 YYREEE (reference sequence). The length of the CDR3 is 17 residues. The V segment lost 4 bases and the J segment 4 bases; nucleotides outside the gene matches: 12. In DNA form, the CDR3 reads TGTGCCAGCAGCCGTACACGTAGCGGGAGTTGGTACAATGAGCAGTTCTTC. Translated: CASSRTRSGSWYNEQFF.

This clone has just a few counts. V and J are TRBV19 and TRBJ1-2; 7 bases fit TRBD1. Trimming at V came to 6 bases and at J to 8 bases, leaving 15 bases not matched to a gene. CDR1 is LNHDA and CDR2 is SQIVND in the germline V gene (reference sequence). CDR3 size: 15 residues. CDR3 sequence (DNA): TGTGCCAGTAGCCCTCCCGACAGGGCCAGGGGCGGCTACACCTTC. This translates into CASSPPDRARGGYTF.

This rearrangement joins TRBV27 to TRBJ2-5; weak D call: TRBD2 (5 bases). Germline V gene sequence: CDR1 MNHEY, CDR2 SMNVEV (reference sequence). The CDR3 spans 14 residues. V was cut by 0 bases and J by 5 bases, with 10 bases left in between. CDR3 bases: TGTGCCAGCAGTTTATCGGCGGGTGGGGAGACCCAGTACTTC. Translation gives CASSLSAGGETQYF.

The chain uses TRBV18 and TRBJ1-4, with TRBD1 matching 7 bases. Trimming cost V 3 bases and J 7 bases; bases outside gene matches: 5. CDR1 KGHSH and CDR2 LQKENI come from the germline V gene. CDR3 length: 14 amino acids. For the CDR3, the DNA is TGTGCCAGCTCACCTGTGGCAGGGGGTGAAAAACTGTTTTTT. Translated: CASSPVAGGEKLFF.

This sequence joins TRBV28 and TRBJ2-1; TRBD2 matches 8 bases. The germline V gene encodes CDR1 MDHEN and CDR2 SYDVKM. The V gene end was trimmed by 9 bases and the J gene end by 5 bases; junction bases not matched to a gene: 6. The CDR3 is 13 amino acids. CDR3 amino acids: CASSPGLDNEQFF. The CDR3 nucleotides are TGTGCCAGTTCCCCGGGACTAGACAATGAGCAGTTCTTC.

The rearrangement joins TRBV7-9 to TRBJ2-3; the match to TRBD1 covers 8 bases. This CDR3 is 13 amino acids long. Trimming cost V 5 bases and J 5 bases; bases outside gene matches: 3. The germline CDR1 and CDR2 sequences are SEHNR and FQNEAQ (reference sequence). CDR3 sequence: CASSPQGGDTQYF. In DNA form, the CDR3 reads TGTGCCAGCAGCCCACAGGGGGGAGATACGCAGTATTTT.

This chain uses TRBV28 with TRBJ2-3, with 11 bases that match TRBD1. The CDR3 consists of 16 residues. CDR1 and CDR2 from the germline V gene are MDHEN and SYDVKM. V dropped 4 bases and J dropped 0; count of bases not matched to a gene: 3. DNA of the CDR3: TGTGCCAGCAGTTCAGGACAGGGGGCTAGCACAGATACGCAGTATTTT. Encoded protein: CASSSGQGASTDTQYF.

The V gene is TRBV10-3, the J gene TRBJ1-2, with a tentative D call TRBD1 (6 bases). The CDR3 length is 17 residues. Between the trimmed V and J ends, which lost 0 bases and 0 bases, there was a span of 14 bases. Per the germline V gene, CDR1 is ENHRY and CDR2 is SYGVKD. The CDR3 region has the DNA TGTGCCATCAGTGAGTCTTCGACAGGCCAAGCTAACTATGGCTACACCTTC. It encodes CAISESSTGQANYGYTF.

The chain combines TRBV30 with TRBJ1-1; D may be TRBD1 (5 bases). Trimming took off 1 base at V and 6 bases at J, with 6 bases between the two ends. CDR3 length: 11 residues. Germline V CDR1 and CDR2: GTSNPN, SVGIG (reference sequence). The CDR3 sequence: CAWSGGAEAFF. CDR3 sequence (DNA): TGTGCCTGGAGTGGGGGGGCTGAAGCTTTCTTT.

The rearrangement joins TRBV15 to TRBJ2-1; 8 bases line up with TRBD2. The CDR3 is 16 amino acids. Germline lookup yields CDR1 LNHNV and CDR2 YYDKDF (reference sequence). The V gene end was trimmed by 5 bases and the J gene end by 2 bases; junction bases not matched to a gene: 8. Here the CDR3 reads CATSGAGRGAYNEQFF. CDR3 bases: TGTGCCACCAGCGGGGCCGGGCGGGGGGCCTACAATGAGCAGTTCTTC.

CDR3 DNA: TGTGCCAGCAGTCCAACTTTGGGGGGGCCGGTGACCGAGCAGTACGTC. Its translation is CASSPTLGGPVTEQYV. The J gene is TRBJ2-7, the V gene TRBV28, with D perhaps matching TRBD2 (7 bases). CDR3 length equals 16 residues. Per germline, CDR1 MDHEN and CDR2 SYDVKM. Trimming removed 5 bases at V and 6 bases at J, with 23 bases between.

A single count supports this clone. The V gene is TRBV14, the J gene TRBJ1-6, with TRBD1 identical over 7 bases. Looked up from germline, CDR1 is SGHDN and CDR2 is FVKESK. The CDR3 is 17 amino acids. V was clipped by 0 bases and J by 10 bases; unmatched bases: 12. CDR3 in DNA: TGTGCCAGCAGCCAAGAGTGGGGGGACAGAGGACGATCACCCCTCCACTTT. It codes for CASSQEWGDRGRSPLHF. Supplemented by reference TRBV14 and TRBJ1-6, the full variable domain reads EAGVTQFPSHSVIEKGQTVTLRCDPISGHDNLYWYRRVMGKEIKFLLHFVKESKQDESGMPNNRFLAERTGGTYSTLKVQPAELEDSGVYFCASSQEWGDRGRSPLHFGNGTRLTVT.

This clone was detected a few times. CDR3 residues: CASSDGSFGTDTQYF. CDR3 nucleotides: TGTGCCAGCAGTGACGGGAGTTTTGGCACAGATACGCAGTATTTT. The chain carries TRBV7-6 and TRBJ2-3; D possibly corresponds to TRBD2 (6 bases). Trimming took 6 bases from V and 1 from J, leaving 14 bases between them. The length of the CDR3 is 15 residues. Looked up from germline, CDR1 is SGHVS and CDR2 is FNYEAQ.

The rearrangement links TRBV28 to TRBJ2-5; 7 bases fit TRBD2. This CDR3 has 17 residues. V was pared by 6 bases and J by 0 bases, with 13 bases of the junction left unmatched. Germline V gene data show CDR1 as MDHEN and CDR2 as SYDVKM. The CDR3 region is CASSRAGQPRNQETQYF. Here the CDR3 DNA reads TGTGCCAGCAGCAGAGCGGGGCAGCCCAGAAACCAAGAGACCCAGTACTTC.

This clone was detected a few times. Different DNA sequences within this sample yield the same CDR3. The chain joins TRBV5-1 to TRBJ1-2; 8 bases are a match to TRBD1. Trimming took 4 bases from V and 5 from J; bases not matched to a gene: 4. The CDR3 is made up of 13 amino acids. Germline CDR1 SGHRS, CDR2 YFSETQ. This chain's CDR3 is CASSVDRVYGYTF. The CDR3 DNA reads TGCGCCAGCAGCGTGGACAGGGTGTATGGCTACACCTTC. Variable domain in full (rest from reference TRBV5-1 and TRBJ1-2): KAGVTQTPRYLIKTRGQQVTLSCSPISGHRSVSWYQQTPGQGLQFLFEYFSETQRNKGNFPGRFSGRQFSNSRSEMNVSTLELGDSALYLCASSVDRVYGYTFGSGTRLTVV.

This chain connects TRBV7-7 to TRBJ2-3; weak D call: TRBD2 (6 bases). V was pared by 2 bases and J by 0 bases, with 6 bases between. In germline, CDR1 is SSHAT, CDR2 FNYEAQ (reference sequence). The CDR3 totals 14 residues. CDR3 protein: CASSLSGSTDTQYF. The CDR3 nucleotides are TGTGCCAGCAGCTTAAGCGGGAGCACAGATACGCAGTATTTT.

The V and J genes are TRBV27 and TRBJ2-7, with a possible D match to TRBD1 (6 bases). The CDR3 spans 13 residues. Looked up from germline, CDR1 is MNHEY and CDR2 is SMNVEV (reference sequence). V was clipped by 6 bases and J by 6 bases, with 15 bases between them. This CDR3 reads CASRRQGIGEQYF. The CDR3 region has the DNA TGTGCCAGCAGGCGTCAGGGGATCGGCGAGCAGTACTTC.

CDR3 sequence: CASSYSSEGELFF. In DNA form, the CDR3 reads TGTGCCAGCAGTTACTCGAGTGAGGGGGAGCTGTTTTTT. The gene calls are TRBV6-5 and TRBJ2-2; D remains ambiguous. CDR1 and CDR2 from the germline V gene are MNHEY and SVGAGI. There are 13 residues in the CDR3. V dropped 0 bases and J dropped 8 bases, with 7 bases sitting between them.